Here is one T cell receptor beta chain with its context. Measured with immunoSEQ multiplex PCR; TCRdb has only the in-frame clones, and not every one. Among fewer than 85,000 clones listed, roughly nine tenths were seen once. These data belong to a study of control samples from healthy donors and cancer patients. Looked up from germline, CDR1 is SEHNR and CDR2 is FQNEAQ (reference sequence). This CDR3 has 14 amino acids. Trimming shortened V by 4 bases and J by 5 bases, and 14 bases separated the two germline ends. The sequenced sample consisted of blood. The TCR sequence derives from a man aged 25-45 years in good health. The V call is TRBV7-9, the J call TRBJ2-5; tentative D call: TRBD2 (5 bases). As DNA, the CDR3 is TGTGCCAGCAGCTCCGCGGGTATTTTGGAGACCCAGTACTTC. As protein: CASSSAGILETQYF.